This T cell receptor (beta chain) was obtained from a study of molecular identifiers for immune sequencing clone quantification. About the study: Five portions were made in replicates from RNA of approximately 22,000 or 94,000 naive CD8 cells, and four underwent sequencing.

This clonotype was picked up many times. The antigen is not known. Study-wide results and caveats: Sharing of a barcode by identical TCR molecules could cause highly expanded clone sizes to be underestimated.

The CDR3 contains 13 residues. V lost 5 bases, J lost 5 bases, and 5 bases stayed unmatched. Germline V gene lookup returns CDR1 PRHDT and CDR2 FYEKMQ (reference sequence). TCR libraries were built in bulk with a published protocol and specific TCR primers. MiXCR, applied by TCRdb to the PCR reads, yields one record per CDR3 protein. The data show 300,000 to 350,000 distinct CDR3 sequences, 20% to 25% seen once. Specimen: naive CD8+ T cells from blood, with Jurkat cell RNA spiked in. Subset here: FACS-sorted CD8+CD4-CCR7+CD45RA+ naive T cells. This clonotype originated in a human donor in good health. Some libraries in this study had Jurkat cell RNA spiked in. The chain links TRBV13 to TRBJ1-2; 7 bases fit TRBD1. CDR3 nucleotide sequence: TGTGCCAGCAGCGAAGGGGGCCTATATGGCTACACCTTC. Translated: CASSEGGLYGYTF.